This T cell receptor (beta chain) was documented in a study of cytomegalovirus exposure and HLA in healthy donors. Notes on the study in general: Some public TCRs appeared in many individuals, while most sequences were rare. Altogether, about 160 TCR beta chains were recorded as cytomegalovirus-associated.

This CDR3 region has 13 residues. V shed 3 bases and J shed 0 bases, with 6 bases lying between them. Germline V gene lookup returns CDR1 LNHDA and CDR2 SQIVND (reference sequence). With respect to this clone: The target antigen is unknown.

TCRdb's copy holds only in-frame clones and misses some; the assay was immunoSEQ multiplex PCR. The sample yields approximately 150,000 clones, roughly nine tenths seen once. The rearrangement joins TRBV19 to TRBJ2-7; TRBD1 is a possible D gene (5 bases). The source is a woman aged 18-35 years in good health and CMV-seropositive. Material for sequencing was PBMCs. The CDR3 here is CASSMGLSYEQYF. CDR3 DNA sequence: TGTGCCAGTAGTATGGGGCTCTCCTACGAGCAGTACTTC. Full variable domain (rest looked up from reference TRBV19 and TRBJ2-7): DGGITQSPKYLFRKEGQNVTLSCEQNLNHDAMYWYRQDPGQGLRLIYYSQIVNDFQKGDIAEGYSVSREKKESFPLTVTSAQKNPTAFYLCASSMGLSYEQYFGPGTRLTVT.